The source of this T cell receptor (beta chain) is a study of response to subunit inactivated influenza vaccine. Whole-study findings and limits: The authors suggested that every seasonal influenza vaccination recruits few new T cells.

This clonotype was seen only a few times. Its target is unknown. The V end lost 6 bases, the J end lost 0 bases, and 11 bases lay between the germline ends. The CDR3 is 14 amino acids. Germline V CDR1 and CDR2: MNHNS, SASEGT. Each CDR3 protein gets one entry after TCRdb re-called the RT-PCR reads with MiXCR. The sample carries some 300,000 distinct CDR3 sequences, 22% recorded once. Sequenced material: PBMCs from blood, taken less than 22 months after vaccination. The chain couples TRBV6-1 to TRBJ1-1; D possibly corresponds to TRBD1 (6 bases). The TCR originated in a man between 50 and 75 years old who received an inactivated influenza vaccine. CDR3: CASSSQGMNTEAFF. DNA for the CDR3: TGTGCCAGCAGCTCCCAGGGGATGAACACTGAAGCTTTCTTT.